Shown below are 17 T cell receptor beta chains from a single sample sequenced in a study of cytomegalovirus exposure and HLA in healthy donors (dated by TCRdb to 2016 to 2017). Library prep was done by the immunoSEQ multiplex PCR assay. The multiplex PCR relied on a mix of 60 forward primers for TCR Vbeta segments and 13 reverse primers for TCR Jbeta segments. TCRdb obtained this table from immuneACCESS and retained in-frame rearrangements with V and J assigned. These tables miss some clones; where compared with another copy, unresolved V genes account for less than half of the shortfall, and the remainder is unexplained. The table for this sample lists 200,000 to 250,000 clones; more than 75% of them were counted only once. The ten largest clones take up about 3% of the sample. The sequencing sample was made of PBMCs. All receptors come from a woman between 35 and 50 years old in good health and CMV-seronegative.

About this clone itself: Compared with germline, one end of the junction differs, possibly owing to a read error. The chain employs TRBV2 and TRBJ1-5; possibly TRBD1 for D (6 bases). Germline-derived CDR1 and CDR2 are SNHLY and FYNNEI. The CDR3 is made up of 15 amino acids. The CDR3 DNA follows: TGTGCCAGCAGTGCGACCGGGACAAATTATCAGCCCCGGCATTTT. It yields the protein CASSATGTNYQPRHF.

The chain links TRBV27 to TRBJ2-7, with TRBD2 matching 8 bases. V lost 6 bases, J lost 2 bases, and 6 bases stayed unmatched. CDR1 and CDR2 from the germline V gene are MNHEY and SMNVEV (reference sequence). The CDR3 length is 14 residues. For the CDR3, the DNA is TGTGCCAGCAGCAGACTAGCGCGTACCTACGAGCAGTACTTC. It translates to CASSRLARTYEQYF.

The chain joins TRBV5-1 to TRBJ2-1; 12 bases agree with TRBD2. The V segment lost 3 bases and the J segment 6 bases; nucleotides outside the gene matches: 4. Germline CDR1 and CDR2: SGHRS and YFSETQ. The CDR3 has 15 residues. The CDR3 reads CASSSLAGGRNEQFF. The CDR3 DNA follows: TGCGCCAGCAGCTCCCTAGCGGGAGGGCGCAATGAGCAGTTCTTC.

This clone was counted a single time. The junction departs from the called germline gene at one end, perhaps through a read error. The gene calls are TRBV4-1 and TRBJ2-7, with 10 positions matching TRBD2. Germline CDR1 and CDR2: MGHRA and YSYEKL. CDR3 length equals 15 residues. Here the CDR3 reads CASSQNTWTSGSHNF. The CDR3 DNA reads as TGCGCCAGCAGCCAAAACACCTGGACTAGCGGTTCTCACAACTTC.

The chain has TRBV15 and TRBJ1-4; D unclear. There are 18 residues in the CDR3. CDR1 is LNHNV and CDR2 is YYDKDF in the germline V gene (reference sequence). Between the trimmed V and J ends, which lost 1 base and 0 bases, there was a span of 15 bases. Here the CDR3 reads CATSRVLPPSSTNEKLFF. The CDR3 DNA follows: TGTGCCACCAGCAGAGTATTGCCACCGAGCTCAACTAATGAAAAACTGTTTTTT.

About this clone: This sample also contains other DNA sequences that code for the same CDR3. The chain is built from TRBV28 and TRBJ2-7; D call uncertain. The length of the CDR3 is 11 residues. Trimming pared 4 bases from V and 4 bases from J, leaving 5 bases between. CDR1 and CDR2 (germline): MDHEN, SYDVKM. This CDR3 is CASSSEYEQYF. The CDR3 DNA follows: TGTGCCAGCAGTTCGGAGTACGAGCAGTACTTC.

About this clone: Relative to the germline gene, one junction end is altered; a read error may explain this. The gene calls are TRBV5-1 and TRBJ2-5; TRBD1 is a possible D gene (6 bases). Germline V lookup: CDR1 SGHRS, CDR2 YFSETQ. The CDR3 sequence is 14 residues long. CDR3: CTSSVGRGKETQYF. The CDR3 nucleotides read TGCACCAGCAGCGTCGGCAGGGGTAAAGAGACCCAGTACTTC.

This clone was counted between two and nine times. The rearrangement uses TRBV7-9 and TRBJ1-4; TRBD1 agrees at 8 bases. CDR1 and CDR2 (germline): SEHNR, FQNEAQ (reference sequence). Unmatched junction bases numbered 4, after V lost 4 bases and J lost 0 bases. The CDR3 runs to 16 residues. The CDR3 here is CASSSGTGPTNEKLFF. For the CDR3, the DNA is TGTGCCAGCAGCTCTGGGACAGGTCCAACTAATGAAAAACTGTTTTTT.

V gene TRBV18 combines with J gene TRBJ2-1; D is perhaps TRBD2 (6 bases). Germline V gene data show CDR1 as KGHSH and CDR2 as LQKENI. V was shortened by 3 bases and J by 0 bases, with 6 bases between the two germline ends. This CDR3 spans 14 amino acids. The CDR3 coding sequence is TGTGCCAGCTCACCGGACTACTCCTACAATGAGCAGTTCTTC. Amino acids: CASSPDYSYNEQFF.

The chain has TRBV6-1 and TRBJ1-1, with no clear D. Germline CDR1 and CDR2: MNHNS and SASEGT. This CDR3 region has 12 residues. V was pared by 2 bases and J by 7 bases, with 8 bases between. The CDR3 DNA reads TGTGCCAGCAGTGAATATGGCCTTGAAGCTTTCTTT. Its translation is CASSEYGLEAFF.

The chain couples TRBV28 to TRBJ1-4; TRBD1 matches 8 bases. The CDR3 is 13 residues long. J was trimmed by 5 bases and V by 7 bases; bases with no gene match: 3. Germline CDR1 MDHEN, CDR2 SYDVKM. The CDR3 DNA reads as TGTGCCAGCACCTCAGGGGGCAATGAAAAACTGTTTTTT. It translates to CASTSGGNEKLFF.

DNA of the CDR3: TGTGCCAGCAGTTTCGGACTAGCGGGAGCGGGTGACACCGGGGAGCTGTTTTTT. This translates into CASSFGLAGAGDTGELFF. The rearrangement uses TRBV27 and TRBJ2-2; 13 nucleotides align to TRBD2. From germline, CDR1 is MNHEY and CDR2 SMNVEV (reference sequence). This CDR3 is built from 18 residues. V was pared by 3 bases and J by 3 bases, with 7 bases of the junction left unmatched.

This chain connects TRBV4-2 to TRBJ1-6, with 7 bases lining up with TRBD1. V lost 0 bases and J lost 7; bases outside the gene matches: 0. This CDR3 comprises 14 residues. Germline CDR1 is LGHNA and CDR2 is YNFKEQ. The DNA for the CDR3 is TGTGCCAGCAGCCAAGAACAGGGGAATTCACCCCTCCACTTT. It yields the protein CASSQEQGNSPLHF.

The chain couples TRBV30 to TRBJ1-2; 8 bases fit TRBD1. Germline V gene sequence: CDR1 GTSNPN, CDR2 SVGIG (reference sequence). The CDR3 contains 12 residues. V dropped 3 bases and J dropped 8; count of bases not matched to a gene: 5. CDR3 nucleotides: TGTGCCTGGAGACAGGGGGTGGAAGGCTACACCTTC. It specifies CAWRQGVEGYTF.

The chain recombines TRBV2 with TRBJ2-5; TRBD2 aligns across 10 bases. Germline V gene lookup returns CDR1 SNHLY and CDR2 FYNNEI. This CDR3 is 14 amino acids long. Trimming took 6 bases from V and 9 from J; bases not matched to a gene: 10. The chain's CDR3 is CASRGTSAFVSQYF. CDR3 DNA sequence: TGTGCCAGCAGGGGGACTAGCGCCTTCGTCTCCCAGTACTTC.

The CDR3, as DNA: TGTGCCAGCAGCCCCGGTCGGGGTCGTGGTGAGCAGTTCTTC. Translating it yields CASSPGRGRGEQFF. The chain is built from TRBV11-3 and TRBJ2-1, with D possibly TRBD2 on 5 matching bases. The CDR3 has 14 residues. V lost 5 bases and J 9 bases, leaving 17 bases between the germline ends. The germline gives CDR1 SGHNT, CDR2 YENEEA.

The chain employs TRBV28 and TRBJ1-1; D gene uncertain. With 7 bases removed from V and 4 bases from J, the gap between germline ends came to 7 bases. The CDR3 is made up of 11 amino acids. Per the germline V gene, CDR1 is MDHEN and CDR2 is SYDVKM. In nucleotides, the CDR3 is TGTGCCAGCAATTTTCGCACTGAAGCTTTCTTT. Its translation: CASNFRTEAFF. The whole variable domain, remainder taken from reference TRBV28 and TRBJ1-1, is DVKVTQSSRYLVKRTGEKVFLECVQDMDHENMFWYRQDPGLGLRLIYFSYDVKMKEKGDIPEGYSVSREKKERFSLILESASTNQTSMYLCASNFRTEAFFGQGTRLTVV.